These T cell receptor beta chains were read from a single sample in a study of blood T cell repertoires in COVID-19. Using immunoSEQ multiplex PCR, the repertoire was profiled, and TCRdb retains in-frame clones only, with some absent. The sample carries around 620,000 clones, around 89% recorded once. Material: peripheral blood. The receptors come from a woman under 30 with acute or convalescent COVID-19. The CDR3 runs from the conserved cysteine through the conserved F or W. The order of the fields is J gene, D gene, clone size, V gene, CDR3 protein, CDR3 DNA. The D gene is left open where the match is weak. Clone size is given for some rows only: seen once, a few or many times, or a class if the clone is expanded.

J gene: TRBJ2-2
D gene: TRBD2
clone size: .
V gene: TRBV7-2
CDR3 protein: CASSLVPGLITPGELFF
CDR3 DNA: TGTGCCAGCAGCTTAGTCCCGGGACTAATAACCCCCGGGGAGCTGTTTTTT

J gene: TRBJ1-2
D gene: .
clone size: .
V gene: TRBV21-1
CDR3 protein: CASSSRWGHGWGVGGYTF
CDR3 DNA: TGTGCCAGCAGCTCAAGGTGGGGACATGGGTGGGGAGTCGGGGGCTACACCTTC

J gene: TRBJ2-7
D gene: .
clone size: .
V gene: TRBV10-3
CDR3 protein: CAISQDNSYEQYF
CDR3 DNA: TGTGCCATCAGTCAGGATAACTCCTACGAGCAGTACTTC

J gene: TRBJ1-5
D gene: TRBD1
clone size: .
V gene: TRBV2
CDR3 protein: CASSGTGGRGNQPQHF
CDR3 DNA: TGTGCCAGCTCCGGGACAGGGGGCCGGGGAAATCAGCCCCAGCATTTT

J gene: TRBJ2-3
D gene: TRBD2
clone size: .
V gene: TRBV5-1
CDR3 protein: CASSLPGLAGSTDTQYF
CDR3 DNA: TGCGCCAGCAGCTTACCCGGACTAGCGGGTAGCACAGATACGCAGTATTTT

J gene: TRBJ1-2
D gene: TRBD1
clone size: .
V gene: TRBV6-5
CDR3 protein: CASSYGQGHGYTF
CDR3 DNA: TGTGCCAGCAGTTACGGACAGGGCCATGGCTACACCTTC

J gene: TRBJ1-4
D gene: .
clone size: .
V gene: TRBV9
CDR3 protein: CASSADEKLFF
CDR3 DNA: TGTGCCAGCAGCGCTGATGAAAAACTGTTTTTT

J gene: TRBJ1-5
D gene: .
clone size: .
V gene: TRBV15
CDR3 protein: CATDTRQSNQPQHF
CDR3 DNA: TGTGCCACCGACACCCGACAGAGCAATCAGCCCCAGCATTTT

J gene: TRBJ1-6
D gene: .
clone size: .
V gene: TRBV3-1/TRBV3-2
CDR3 protein: CASSHQQGVENSPLHF
CDR3 DNA: TGTGCCAGCAGCCACCAACAGGGTGTGGAAAATTCACCCCTCCACTTT

J gene: TRBJ2-5
D gene: .
clone size: .
V gene: TRBV6-2/TRBV6-3
CDR3 protein: CASSWGRSGTQYF
CDR3 DNA: TGTGCCAGCAGTTGGGGCCGTTCTGGGACCCAGTACTTC

J gene: TRBJ1-2
D gene: TRBD1
clone size: few
V gene: TRBV4-1
CDR3 protein: CASSQDSLGTGLYGYTF
CDR3 DNA: TGCGCCAGCAGCCAAGATTCGCTCGGGACAGGGCTGTATGGCTACACCTTC

J gene: TRBJ2-1
D gene: .
clone size: .
V gene: TRBV7-6
CDR3 protein: CASSWLDGANNEQFF
CDR3 DNA: TGTGCCAGCAGCTGGCTAGATGGGGCCAATAATGAGCAGTTCTTC

J gene: TRBJ1-6
D gene: TRBD1
clone size: .
V gene: TRBV5-6
CDR3 protein: CASSPMTGTGNSPLHF
CDR3 DNA: TGTGCCAGCAGCCCGATGACCGGGACAGGGAATTCACCCCTCCACTTT

J gene: TRBJ1-2
D gene: TRBD1
clone size: .
V gene: TRBV10-3
CDR3 protein: CALRDSTNYGYTF
CDR3 DNA: TGTGCCTTAAGGGACAGCACTAACTATGGCTACACCTTC

J gene: TRBJ2-2
D gene: TRBD1
clone size: few
V gene: TRBV30
CDR3 protein: CAWSVGRGRGGELFF
CDR3 DNA: TGTGCCTGGAGTGTTGGCAGGGGGCGCGGCGGGGAGCTGTTTTTT

J gene: TRBJ2-7
D gene: TRBD2
clone size: .
V gene: TRBV7-2
CDR3 protein: CASSLWGLAGSSYEQYF
CDR3 DNA: TGTGCCAGCAGCTTATGGGGACTAGCGGGGTCCTCCTACGAGCAGTACTTC

J gene: TRBJ1-1
D gene: TRBD1
clone size: .
V gene: TRBV2
CDR3 protein: CASIRQDRAVTEAFF
CDR3 DNA: TGTGCCAGCATCCGACAGGACAGGGCTGTAACTGAAGCTTTCTTT

J gene: TRBJ2-2
D gene: .
clone size: .
V gene: TRBV7-2
CDR3 protein: CASSSPTGSTGELFF
CDR3 DNA: TGTGCCAGCAGCTCGCCGACAGGATCCACCGGGGAGCTGTTTTTT

J gene: TRBJ2-1
D gene: .
clone size: .
V gene: TRBV5-1
CDR3 protein: CASSLGQRLVDEQFF
CDR3 DNA: TGCGCCAGCAGCTTGGGACAGCGCCTAGTGGATGAGCAGTTCTTC

J gene: TRBJ2-1
D gene: .
clone size: .
V gene: TRBV11-3
CDR3 protein: CASSSRTSNEQFF
CDR3 DNA: TGTGCCAGCAGCTCACGGACTTCTAATGAGCAGTTCTTC

J gene: TRBJ1-2
D gene: TRBD1
clone size: once
V gene: TRBV6-6
CDR3 protein: CASTSKGDRDYGYTF
CDR3 DNA: TGTGCCAGCACTAGTAAGGGGGACAGGGACTATGGCTACACCTTC

J gene: TRBJ1-1
D gene: TRBD1
clone size: .
V gene: TRBV6-5
CDR3 protein: CASSRQGIRLEAFF
CDR3 DNA: TGTGCCAGCAGTAGACAGGGGATTCGCCTAGAAGCTTTCTTT

J gene: TRBJ2-6
D gene: TRBD1
clone size: .
V gene: TRBV27
CDR3 protein: CASSLVGQTSGANVLTF
CDR3 DNA: TGTGCCAGCAGTTTAGTGGGACAGACCTCTGGGGCCAACGTCCTGACTTTC

J gene: TRBJ1-6
D gene: .
clone size: .
V gene: TRBV5-1
CDR3 protein: CASSPRAGESNSPLHF
CDR3 DNA: TGCGCCAGCAGCCCCCGGGCAGGGGAAAGTAATTCACCCCTCCACTTT

J gene: TRBJ2-7
D gene: .
clone size: once
V gene: TRBV3-1/TRBV3-2
CDR3 protein: CASSQDPGLIYEQYF
CDR3 DNA: TGTGCCAGCAGCCAAGATCCCGGACTGATATACGAGCAGTACTTC

J gene: TRBJ1-2
D gene: .
clone size: .
V gene: TRBV6-6
CDR3 protein: CASRDDSMGGYTF
CDR3 DNA: TGTGCCAGCAGAGACGACAGCATGGGAGGCTACACCTTC

J gene: TRBJ1-2
D gene: .
clone size: once
V gene: TRBV4-3
CDR3 protein: CASSQVRGGYTF
CDR3 DNA: TGCGCCAGCAGCCAAGTCAGGGGCGGCTACACCTTC

J gene: TRBJ2-2
D gene: .
clone size: .
V gene: TRBV27
CDR3 protein: CASSFEGTGELFF
CDR3 DNA: TGTGCCAGCAGTTTCGAGGGCACCGGGGAGCTGTTTTTT

J gene: TRBJ2-3
D gene: .
clone size: .
V gene: TRBV19
CDR3 protein: CASSMAGPDTQYF
CDR3 DNA: TGTGCCAGTAGTATGGCAGGGCCAGATACGCAGTATTTT

J gene: TRBJ1-2
D gene: .
clone size: once
V gene: TRBV9
CDR3 protein: CASSVAREGPYGYTF
CDR3 DNA: TGTGCCAGCAGCGTCGCCAGGGAGGGTCCCTATGGCTACACCTTC

J gene: TRBJ2-7
D gene: .
clone size: .
V gene: TRBV15
CDR3 protein: CATSRDGGGGAKEQYF
CDR3 DNA: TGTGCCACCAGCAGAGACGGAGGAGGGGGGGCGAAGGAGCAGTACTTC

J gene: TRBJ2-5
D gene: .
clone size: .
V gene: TRBV7-2
CDR3 protein: CASSRLGPQETQYF
CDR3 DNA: TGTGCCAGCAGCCGGTTGGGGCCCCAAGAGACCCAGTACTTC

J gene: TRBJ2-3
D gene: TRBD1
clone size: .
V gene: TRBV5-6
CDR3 protein: CASGQGRDTQYF
CDR3 DNA: TGTGCCAGCGGACAGGGGAGGGATACGCAGTATTTT

J gene: TRBJ1-1
D gene: .
clone size: .
V gene: TRBV5-1
CDR3 protein: CASSSGGGTEAFF
CDR3 DNA: TGCGCCAGCAGCTCCGGGGGGGGAACTGAAGCTTTCTTT

J gene: TRBJ2-2
D gene: TRBD1
clone size: .
V gene: TRBV29-1
CDR3 protein: CSVSGGDRAIGELFF
CDR3 DNA: TGCAGCGTTAGTGGGGGGGACAGGGCGATCGGGGAGCTGTTTTTT

J gene: TRBJ2-1
D gene: TRBD1
clone size: .
V gene: TRBV9
CDR3 protein: CASSVGQGAYNEQFF
CDR3 DNA: TGTGCCAGCAGCGTAGGGCAGGGGGCCTACAATGAGCAGTTCTTC

J gene: TRBJ1-2
D gene: TRBD1
clone size: .
V gene: TRBV7-9
CDR3 protein: CASSFLTTGTGYTF
CDR3 DNA: TGTGCCAGCAGCTTTCTAACGACAGGGACTGGCTACACCTTC

J gene: TRBJ1-2
D gene: TRBD1
clone size: .
V gene: TRBV3-1/TRBV3-2
CDR3 protein: CASSQDLTTGVGYTF
CDR3 DNA: TGTGCCAGCAGCCAAGATCTAACAACAGGGGTAGGCTACACCTTC

J gene: TRBJ2-4
D gene: .
clone size: .
V gene: TRBV29-1
CDR3 protein: CSVVADSIQYF
CDR3 DNA: TGCAGCGTTGTGGCGGATAGCATTCAGTACTTC

J gene: TRBJ1-1
D gene: .
clone size: .
V gene: TRBV19
CDR3 protein: CASIWTEEDMNTEAFF
CDR3 DNA: TGTGCCAGTATTTGGACAGAGGAGGATATGAACACTGAAGCTTTCTTT

J gene: TRBJ1-1
D gene: TRBD1
clone size: .
V gene: TRBV2
CDR3 protein: CASQTDRANTEAFF
CDR3 DNA: TGTGCCAGCCAAACCGACAGGGCGAACACTGAAGCTTTCTTT

J gene: TRBJ2-3
D gene: .
clone size: .
V gene: TRBV1
CDR3 protein: CTSSQDSGQGDTDTQYF
CDR3 DNA: TGCACCAGCAGCCAAGACTCTGGACAGGGGGACACAGATACGCAGTATTTT

J gene: TRBJ1-2
D gene: TRBD1
clone size: .
V gene: TRBV7-6
CDR3 protein: CASSLLAPGQGVNGYTF
CDR3 DNA: TGTGCCAGCAGCCTGCTCGCCCCGGGACAGGGGGTAAATGGCTACACCTTC

J gene: TRBJ1-3
D gene: .
clone size: .
V gene: TRBV18
CDR3 protein: CASSLNPGNTIYF
CDR3 DNA: TGTGCCAGCTCATTAAATCCCGGAAACACCATATATTTT

J gene: TRBJ2-2
D gene: TRBD1
clone size: .
V gene: TRBV2
CDR3 protein: CASSTGAFTGELFF
CDR3 DNA: TGTGCCAGCAGTACAGGGGCATTCACCGGGGAGCTGTTTTTT

J gene: TRBJ2-1
D gene: TRBD1
clone size: .
V gene: TRBV7-9
CDR3 protein: CASSSPDRGVVGEQFF
CDR3 DNA: TGTGCCAGCAGCTCCCCCGACAGGGGGGTAGTCGGCGAGCAGTTCTTC

J gene: TRBJ1-4
D gene: .
clone size: .
V gene: TRBV12-1
CDR3 protein: CASSPAGGEANEKLFF
CDR3 DNA: TGTGCCAGCAGCCCCGCGGGGGGAGAGGCTAATGAAAAACTGTTTTTT

J gene: TRBJ1-6
D gene: .
clone size: .
V gene: TRBV13
CDR3 protein: CASSLRGPYSPLHF
CDR3 DNA: TGTGCCAGCAGCCTAAGAGGGCCGTATTCACCCCTCCACTTT